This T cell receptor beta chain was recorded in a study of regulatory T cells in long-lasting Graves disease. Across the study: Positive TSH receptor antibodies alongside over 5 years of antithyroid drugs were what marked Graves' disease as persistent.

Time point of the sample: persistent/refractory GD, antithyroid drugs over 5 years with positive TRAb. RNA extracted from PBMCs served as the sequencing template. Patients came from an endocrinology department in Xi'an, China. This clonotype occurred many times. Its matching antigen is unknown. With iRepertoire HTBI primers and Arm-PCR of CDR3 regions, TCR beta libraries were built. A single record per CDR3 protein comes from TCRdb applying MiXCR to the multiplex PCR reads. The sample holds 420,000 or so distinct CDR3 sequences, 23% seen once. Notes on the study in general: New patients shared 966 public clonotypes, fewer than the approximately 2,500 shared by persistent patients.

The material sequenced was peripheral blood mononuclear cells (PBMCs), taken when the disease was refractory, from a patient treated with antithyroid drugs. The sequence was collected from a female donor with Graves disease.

The CDR3 loop reads CASSYGQEYEQYF. The CDR3 DNA sequence: TGTGCCAGCAGTTACGGGCAGGAATACGAGCAGTACTTC. The rearrangement joins TRBV6-5 to TRBJ2-7; no definite D call. Trimming left V 2 bases short and J 4 bases short, with 9 bases between. Germline V gene data show CDR1 as MNHEY and CDR2 as SVGAGI. The CDR3 sequence is 13 residues long.